Each of the 27 T cell receptor beta chains below was sequenced from the same sample in a study of radiation and T cells in renal cell carcinoma. Sequenced by immunoSEQ multiplex PCR; TCRdb stores in-frame clones only, minus some. The table records around 130,000 clones, 70% to 90% of them present only once. As for time point: blood 2 weeks post-SBRT. The treatment denotes: 15 Gy SBRT to primary tumor, nephrectomy 4 weeks later. Sequencing used blood, obtained from a patient whose treatment included radiotherapy and nephrectomy. These receptors all stem from an older woman with renal cell carcinoma.

The V gene is TRBV2, the J gene TRBJ1-2, with D uncertain. The CDR3 extends over 13 amino acids. Germline CDR1 reads SNHLY; CDR2 reads FYNNEI. The germline V and J ends were trimmed by 5 bases and 3 bases, with 10 bases remaining between them. The CDR3 nucleotides are TGTGCCAGCAGTAGCCCTCTCTACTATGGCTACACCTTC. Translated, it gives CASSSPLYYGYTF.

The chain has TRBV7-2 and TRBJ2-3, with 8 bases fitting TRBD2. This CDR3 has 12 residues. CDR1 and CDR2 from the germline V gene are SGHTA and FQGNSA. The ends lost 7 bases at V and 7 bases at J; junction bases unmatched: 4. The CDR3 coding sequence is TGTGCCAGCACCCTAGCGGGCTATACGCAGTATTTT. Protein: CASTLAGYTQYF.

This chain connects TRBV30 to TRBJ1-5; D may be TRBD1 (5 bases). V was clipped by 0 bases and J by 8 bases, with 20 bases between them. The CDR3 runs to 16 residues. The germline CDR1 and CDR2 sequences are GTSNPN and SVGIG (reference sequence). CDR3 amino acids: CAWSVVGTPRGKPQHF. Here the CDR3 DNA reads TGTGCCTGGAGTGTCGTCGGGACTCCCCGCGGAAAGCCCCAGCATTTT.

The gene calls are TRBV5-1 and TRBJ1-5; no reliable D call. The V end lost 3 bases, the J end lost 5 bases, and 9 bases lay between the germline ends. The CDR3 runs to 13 residues. The germline V gene encodes CDR1 SGHRS and CDR2 YFSETQ. The CDR3 DNA is TGCGCCAGCAGCTACGGTGGCGATCAGCCCCAGCATTTT. Amino acids: CASSYGGDQPQHF.

The rearrangement uses TRBV7-2 and TRBJ2-3, with D possibly matching TRBD2 (6 bases). Trimming stripped 5 bases from V and 7 bases from J, with 13 bases between. This CDR3 is 13 amino acids long. Germline CDR1 and CDR2: SGHTA and FQGNSA. The CDR3: CASSPPGLYTQYF. The CDR3 bases are TGTGCCAGCAGCCCCCCGGGACTCTATACGCAGTATTTT. Filled out from reference TRBV7-2 and TRBJ2-3, the complete variable domain reads GAGVSQSPSNKVTEKGKDVELRCDPISGHTALYWYRQSLGQGLEFLIYFQGNSAPDKSGLPSDRFSAERTGGSVSTLTIQRTQQEDSAVYLCASSPPGLYTQYFGPGTRLTVL.

The V call is TRBV10-3, the J call TRBJ2-6, with no clear D. Germline V CDR1 and CDR2: ENHRY, SYGVKD. The CDR3 runs 16 residues. Trimming cost V 3 bases and J 1 base, with 10 bases left between them. The chain's CDR3 is CAISEALGSGANVLTF. DNA of the CDR3: TGTGCCATCAGTGAAGCCTTGGGGTCTGGGGCCAACGTCCTGACTTTC.

The CDR3 region is CASTWTADNQPQHF. In DNA form, the CDR3 reads TGTGCCAGCACATGGACAGCCGACAATCAGCCCCAGCATTTT. This chain connects TRBV2 to TRBJ1-5, with D possibly matching TRBD1 (6 bases). Germline CDR1 reads SNHLY; CDR2 reads FYNNEI. The CDR3 runs to 14 residues. The germline V and J ends were trimmed by 7 bases and 3 bases, with 13 bases remaining between them. The full variable domain, completed using reference TRBV2 and TRBJ1-5, is EPEVTQTPSHQVTQMGQEVILRCVPISNHLYFYWYRQILGQKVEFLVSFYNNEISEKSEIFDDQFSVERPDGSNFTLKIRSTKLEDSAMYFCASTWTADNQPQHFGDGTRLSIL.

V and J are TRBV19 and TRBJ2-5; tentative D call: TRBD1 (5 bases). The germline V and J ends were trimmed by 1 base and 2 bases, with 8 bases remaining between them. Per germline, CDR1 LNHDA and CDR2 SQIVND (reference sequence). The CDR3 is 14 residues long. In nucleotides, the CDR3 is TGTGCCAGTAGTATAGTAGGGGCACAAGAGACCCAGTACTTC. Its protein is CASSIVGAQETQYF. The variable domain in full, with the rest retrieved from reference TRBV19 and TRBJ2-5, is DGGITQSPKYLFRKEGQNVTLSCEQNLNHDAMYWYRQDPGQGLRLIYYSQIVNDFQKGDIAEGYSVSREKKESFPLTVTSAQKNPTAFYLCASSIVGAQETQYFGPGTRLLVL.

V is TRBV5-4 and J is TRBJ2-2; D is ambiguous. The CDR3 is 14 residues long. Germline loops: CDR1 SGHNT, CDR2 YYREEE (reference sequence). Trimming took off 2 bases at V and 3 bases at J, with 8 bases between the two ends. CDR3 DNA sequence: TGTGCCAGCAGCTTTTCTACGGACACCGGGGAGCTGTTTTTT. The encoded protein is CASSFSTDTGELFF.

The rearrangement uses TRBV7-6 and TRBJ2-7, with D unclear. The germline gives CDR1 SGHVS, CDR2 FNYEAQ. The CDR3 is 14 residues long. Trimming shortened V by 5 bases and J by 0 bases, and 11 bases separated the two germline ends. CDR3 DNA: TGTGCCAGCAGCCCTGGTGCCCGCTCCTACGAGCAGTACTTC. Translated: CASSPGARSYEQYF.

V is TRBV2 and J is TRBJ2-5; D is possibly TRBD1 or TRBD2 (5 bases each). The V end lost 1 base, the J end lost 4 bases, and 7 bases lay between the germline ends. This CDR3 region has 13 residues. Per the germline V gene, CDR1 is SNHLY and CDR2 is FYNNEI. For the CDR3, the DNA is TGTGCCAGCAGTGAAGAGGGACGAGAGACCCAGTACTTC. This codes for CASSEEGRETQYF.

The gene calls are TRBV10-3 and TRBJ2-3; TRBD1 agrees at 11 bases. Germline lookup yields CDR1 ENHRY and CDR2 SYGVKD. This CDR3 spans 18 amino acids. Germline trimming cut 7 bases from V and 3 bases from J; bases unmatched to any gene: 15. The chain's CDR3 is CAIMNTPGQGARTDTQYF. As DNA, the CDR3 is TGTGCCATCATGAATACCCCCGGACAGGGGGCAAGAACAGATACGCAGTATTTT.

The chain couples TRBV6-6 to TRBJ2-7, with D tentatively TRBD1 or TRBD2 (5 bases each). This CDR3 has 11 residues. Looked up from germline, CDR1 is MNHNY and CDR2 is SVGAGI (reference sequence). Trimming took off 8 bases at V and 7 bases at J, with 12 bases between the two ends. Written as DNA, the CDR3 is TGTGCCAGCGGGGGACCGCTTGAGCAGTACTTC. It yields the protein CASGGPLEQYF.

The chain couples TRBV10-3 to TRBJ1-2; D is perhaps TRBD1 (5 bases). The CDR3 runs 17 residues. Germline V gene sequence: CDR1 ENHRY, CDR2 SYGVKD. The germline V and J ends were trimmed by 1 base and 4 bases, with 19 bases remaining between them. In DNA form, the CDR3 reads TGTGCCATCAGTGAGTGGAGAGGGGAGGCAGAACTCTATGGCTACACCTTC. It translates to CAISEWRGEAELYGYTF.

J is TRBJ2-5 and V is TRBV5-1; D call uncertain. The last part of the DNA fits TRBJ2-7 better; the J call may be wrong. CDR3 length: 14 residues. In germline, CDR1 is SGHRS, CDR2 YFSETQ. The CDR3 spells CASSLVTEVDEQYF. In DNA, the CDR3 is TGCGCCAGCAGCTTGGTCACAGAAGTCGACGAGCAGTACTTC.

V usage is TRBV10-1 and J usage is TRBJ2-5; tentatively, D is TRBD1 (6 bases). The germline gives CDR1 WNHNN, CDR2 SYGVQD (reference sequence). The CDR3 length is 13 residues. Trimming stripped 8 bases from V and 1 base from J, with 11 bases between. The CDR3 DNA sequence: TGCGCCAGCTCGAGGACAGCCCAAGAGACCCAGTACTTC. This encodes CASSRTAQETQYF.

This clone was observed a single time. The genes are TRBV11-2 and TRBJ2-4; D gene ambiguous. Germline lookup yields CDR1 SGHAT and CDR2 FQNNGV. The CDR3 is 15 amino acids. Deletions cut 0 bases from V and 8 bases from J, with 14 bases between. Here the CDR3 reads CASSLDPSRSDIQYF. CDR3 sequence (DNA): TGTGCCAGCAGCTTAGATCCTTCACGGTCGGACATTCAGTACTTC.

The rearrangement uses TRBV5-1 and TRBJ1-4; no clear D gene. The CDR3 runs 12 residues. Looked up from germline, CDR1 is SGHRS and CDR2 is YFSETQ. V was pared by 0 bases and J by 12 bases, with 9 bases between. The CDR3 sequence: CASSLEPRELFF. DNA for the CDR3: TGCGCCAGCAGCTTGGAACCGCGGGAACTGTTTTTT.

J is TRBJ1-2 and V is TRBV28, with D uncertain. The V end lost 2 bases, the J end lost 3 bases, and 7 bases lay between the germline ends. This CDR3 spans 13 amino acids. Germline V gene lookup returns CDR1 MDHEN and CDR2 SYDVKM. The CDR3 DNA reads as TGTGCCAGCAGTTTAGACACCGACTATGGCTACACCTTC. Protein sequence: CASSLDTDYGYTF.

This sequence joins TRBV27 and TRBJ2-7; 11 bases fit TRBD1. V was clipped by 0 bases and J by 2 bases; unmatched bases: 3. Germline CDR1 reads MNHEY; CDR2 reads SMNVEV (reference sequence). This CDR3 region has 16 residues. In DNA, the CDR3 is TGTGCCAGCAGTTTATCTTCGGGACAGGGGGCCTACGAGCAGTACTTC. Encoded protein: CASSLSSGQGAYEQYF.

The rearrangement links TRBV29-1 to TRBJ1-3; the D gene is possibly TRBD1 (5 bases). CDR1 and CDR2 (germline): SQVTM, ANQGSEA. This CDR3 contains 11 residues. The V end lost 2 bases, the J end lost 11 bases, and 10 bases lay between the germline ends. This CDR3 reads CSVELGGSIYF. In nucleotides, the CDR3 is TGCAGCGTTGAATTGGGGGGGTCCATATATTTT.

The chain joins TRBV5-1 to TRBJ1-2; weak D call: TRBD1 (6 bases). Germline CDR1 SGHRS, CDR2 YFSETQ. There are 15 residues in the CDR3. The V and J ends lost 0 bases and 0 bases respectively, with 9 bases between them. Here the CDR3 DNA reads TGCGCCAGCAGCTTGGGGACAGCTACTAACTATGGCTACACCTTC. This gives the protein CASSLGTATNYGYTF.

The table lists this clone with a few counts. Mismatch with germline at one junction end may stem from a read error. This chain links TRBV5-1 with TRBJ1-4; tentatively, D is TRBD1 (6 bases). The CDR3 runs to 15 residues. Germline CDR1 and CDR2: SGHRS and YFSETQ. The CDR3 DNA reads TGCGCCAGCAGATTGGAGGGGGCAACTAATGAAAAACTGTTTTTT. Amino acids: CASRLEGATNEKLFF. Supplemented by reference TRBV5-1 and TRBJ1-4, the full variable domain reads KAGVTQTPRYLIKTRGQQVTLSCSPISGHRSVSWYQQTPGQGLQFLFEYFSETQRNKGNFPGRFSGRQFSNSRSEMNVSTLELGDSALYLCASRLEGATNEKLFFGSGTQLSVL.

V usage is TRBV6-1 and J usage is TRBJ1-2, with TRBD1 as a possible D gene (6 bases). The V gene lost 4 bases and the J gene lost 3 bases, with 12 bases spanning the gap. Germline values: CDR1 MNHNS, CDR2 SASEGT. This CDR3 has 14 amino acids. The CDR3 DNA sequence: TGTGCCAGCAGTGGATACGGGACATACTATGGCTACACCTTC. This codes for CASSGYGTYYGYTF.

The chain uses TRBV5-1 and TRBJ2-3; TRBD1 is a possible D gene (6 bases). Germline V gives CDR1 SGHRS, CDR2 YFSETQ. The CDR3 extends over 18 amino acids. Trimming stripped 0 bases from V and 2 bases from J, with 19 bases between. CDR3 coding DNA: TGCGCCAGCAGCTTGGGGATTGGGGGCGGTCGGAACACAGATACGCAGTATTTT. Its protein product is CASSLGIGGGRNTDTQYF.

This clone was counted once. The CDR3, as DNA: TGTGCCAGCAGCCGGACAGGGGCTAATGAAAAACTGTTTTTT. It is translated as CASSRTGANEKLFF. V is TRBV28 and J is TRBJ1-4; 9 nucleotides align to TRBD1. The ends lost 6 bases at V and 3 bases at J; junction bases unmatched: 2. Germline V gene data show CDR1 as MDHEN and CDR2 as SYDVKM. The CDR3 totals 14 residues.

The CDR3 protein is CASSLLHSYEQYF. In DNA, the CDR3 is TGTGCCAGCAGCTTGCTGCATTCCTACGAGCAGTACTTC. V gene TRBV5-6 combines with J gene TRBJ2-7; D is unresolved. The CDR3 is 13 amino acids. In germline, CDR1 is SGHDT, CDR2 YYEEEE. With 1 base removed from V and 1 base from J, the gap between germline ends came to 6 bases. Combining the CDR3 with reference TRBV5-6 and TRBJ2-7 gives the whole variable domain DAGVTQSPTHLIKTRGQQVTLRCSPKSGHDTVSWYQQALGQGPQFIFQYYEEEERQRGNFPDRFSGHQFPNYSSELNVNALLLGDSALYLCASSLLHSYEQYFGPGTRLTVT.